This T cell receptor beta chain was sequenced in a study of graft-versus-host responses after intestinal transplantation. Repertoires were generated with immunoSEQ multiplex PCR, while TCRdb's copy carries only in-frame clones and drops some. Among about 43,000 clones listed, less than 95% were seen once. The CDR3 has 14 residues. The V gene's germline CDR1 is SGHDT and CDR2 YYEEEE. V lost 4 bases and J lost 5; bases outside the gene matches: 5. Regarding the study as a whole: Among recipient marrow samples, GvH clones were found; some appeared first in ileum or blood.

On this clone: What it binds is unknown.

The chain is built from TRBV5-6 and TRBJ2-5, with 10 positions matching TRBD2. The input for sequencing was PBMCs, taken 330 to 350 days after intestinal transplant. The source is a human patient who received an intestinal transplant, so some T cells may come from the graft donor. The CDR3 sequence: CASSTLAGVETQYF. CDR3 bases: TGTGCCAGCAGCACCCTAGCGGGGGTTGAGACCCAGTACTTC.